This T cell receptor (beta chain) was observed in a study of T-cell reconstitution after alpha-beta-depleted transplantation in children. Study findings and constraints: Several patients had high TCRbeta diversity at day 60; it came from surviving recipient T cells and thymic progenitors.

V was clipped by 0 bases and J by 4 bases; unmatched bases: 3. Germline V gives CDR1 MNHEY, CDR2 SVGAGI. CDR3 size: 15 residues. Turning to this clonotype: Its antigen remains unidentified.

For TCRbeta, the library was prepared with unique molecular identifiers. TCRdb redid the calling of the PCR reads with MiXCR, one entry per CDR3 protein. The sample lists around 500,000 distinct CDR3 sequences, 23% occurring once. This rearrangement joins TRBV6-5 to TRBJ2-5; TRBD1 matches 9 bases. The starting material was PBMCs, mostly from graft donor cells, obtained 360 days after TCRalphabeta/CD19-depleted stem cell transplant. This sequence originates from a boy younger than two who had a stem cell transplant for acute myeloid leukemia, so the T cells may come from the graft donor. CDR3 protein: CASSYSGQGTETQYF. The CDR3 coding sequence is TGTGCCAGCAGTTACTCGGGACAGGGAACAGAGACCCAGTACTTC.